The present T cell receptor (beta chain) was sequenced within a study of CXCR3-negative and CXCR3-positive naive CD8 T cells. General study results and limits: Researchers report that CXCR3-positive naive cells carry more hydrophobic TRB CDR3s than CXCR3-negative naive cells. Both naive subsets had comparably high diversity; memory CD8+ cells much lower.

The CDR3 consists of 13 residues. Germline-derived CDR1 and CDR2 are SGHRS and YFSETQ. A note on this clonotype: Its specificity is not known.

Preparation of TRB cDNA libraries relied on 5' RACE carrying UMI labels. TCRdb reanalyzed the 5' RACE reads and collapses them to one entry per CDR3 protein, without DNA. In all, the sample yields 150,000 to 160,000 distinct CDR3 sequences. The origin of this receptor is a human donor in good health. Some clones in this sample may be carry-over from other donors' samples. Sequencing was done on a sample of naive CXCR3+ CD8+ T cells from blood. Noted subset: CD45RO-CCR7+CD27+CD95- naive CD8+ T cells expressing CXCR3 (TNR3+). The chain uses TRBV5-1 and TRBJ1-1. CDR3: CASSFDLNTEAFF.